This TCR beta chain is from a study of T cell repertoires in cytomegalovirus infection. About the research overall: It can be stated that public TCR beta signatures indicated CMV infection as well as a matching HLA type. Study-wide findings and caveats: There were carriers of CMV plus the relevant HLA, and cumulative public TCR beta family frequency identified them. There were HLA-C-restricted CMV-specific TCR beta clonotypes dominating the ex vivo response.

This clonotype was counted many times. Its antigen is unknown. This CDR3 region has 15 residues. J lost 4 bases, V lost 8 bases, and 13 bases had no gene match. Germline CDR1 is LNHDA and CDR2 is SQIVND (reference sequence). TCRdb re-called the reads through MiXCR, storing one row per CDR3 protein. The sample shows fewer than 350,000 distinct CDR3 sequences, around a tenth of them seen only once. V and J are TRBV19 and TRBJ2-7, with 8 bases fitting TRBD2. The sequence was collected from a human donor in good health (CMV status not recorded). Some clones in this sample may be carry-over from other donors' samples. Sample: PBMCs. CDR3 DNA: TGTGCCAGTTCCAAGCCAGCGGGAGAGTTATACGAGCAGTACTTC. Protein product: CASSKPAGELYEQYF.